Shown below are 24 T cell receptor beta chains from a single sample sequenced in a study of cytomegalovirus exposure and HLA in healthy donors. 60 Vbeta and 13 Jbeta primers were used in PCR. Method: immunoSEQ multiplex PCR; TCRdb's copy keeps in-frame clones and lacks some. This sample's table reports roughly 69,000 clones. The source material was PBMCs. These receptor sequences come from a woman aged 30 to 39 in good health and CMV-seronegative.

The chain combines TRBV9 with TRBJ2-3; tentatively, D is TRBD2 (6 bases). This CDR3 is built from 15 residues. Deletions cut 5 bases from V and 6 bases from J, with 19 bases between. CDR1 is SGDLS and CDR2 is YYNGEE in the germline V gene. DNA for the CDR3: TGTGCCAGCAGTTCCGGCGGGGCACTGGCGGATACGCAGTATTTT. It specifies CASSSGGALADTQYF. Filled out from reference TRBV9 and TRBJ2-3, the complete variable domain reads DSGVTQTPKHLITATGQRVTLRCSPRSGDLSVYWYQQSLDQGLQFLIQYYNGEERAKGNILERFSAQQFPDLHSELNLSSLELGDSALYFCASSSGGALADTQYFGPGTRLTVL.

Concerning this clone itself: The same CDR3 arises from other DNA sequences in this sample as well. The chain links TRBV7-2 to TRBJ1-1, with 7 bases lining up with TRBD1. J lost 5 bases, V lost 5 bases, and 5 bases had no gene match. The CDR3 sequence is 13 residues long. Germline loops: CDR1 SGHTA, CDR2 FQGNSA. The DNA for the CDR3 is TGTGCCAGCAGCCCATACAGGGGAACTGAAGCTTTCTTT. It encodes CASSPYRGTEAFF.

CDR3 nucleotide sequence: TGTGCCAGCAGTGGTAGGGGCTATGGCTACACCTTC. Protein product: CASSGRGYGYTF. The chain combines TRBV2 with TRBJ1-2; TRBD1 might be the D (5 bases). This CDR3 has 12 residues. Trimming took off 4 bases at V and 4 bases at J, with 7 bases between the two ends. CDR1 SNHLY and CDR2 FYNNEI come from the germline V gene.

The genes are TRBV7-9 and TRBJ2-6, with D maybe TRBD2 (6 bases). The germline V gene has CDR1 SEHNR and CDR2 FQNEAQ (reference sequence). The CDR3 sequence is 18 residues long. Trimming removed 3 bases from V and 4 bases from J, with 19 bases in between. CDR3 loop: CASSFSAGLSTGANVLTF. For the CDR3, the DNA is TGTGCCAGCAGCTTCTCGGCGGGACTTTCGACCGGGGCCAACGTCCTGACTTTC.

The V call is TRBV4-1, the J call TRBJ2-5; TRBD2 matches at 8 bases. V lost 4 bases to trimming and J lost 5 bases; unmatched junction nucleotides: 3. Germline V CDR1 and CDR2: MGHRA, YSYEKL. The CDR3 spans 13 residues. The CDR3 reads CASSPPSGETQYF. CDR3 sequence (DNA): TGCGCCAGCAGCCCTCCTAGCGGGGAGACCCAGTACTTC.

About this clone itself: Germline is not matched at one junction end, which may reflect a read error. The rearrangement joins TRBV6-5 to TRBJ1-3; the D gene is possibly TRBD1 (6 bases). This CDR3 is 13 amino acids long. Germline-derived CDR1 and CDR2 are MNHEY and SVGAGI. CDR3 region: CASMAGAGNTIYF. The CDR3 nucleotides read TGTGCCAGCATGGCAGGGGCTGGGAACACCATATATTTT.

The rearrangement uses TRBV29-1 and TRBJ1-2; D unclear. Germline V lookup: CDR1 SQVTM, CDR2 ANQGSEA. The CDR3 runs to 13 residues. Trimming took 0 bases from V and 7 from J, leaving 12 bases between them. CDR3 nucleotide sequence: TGCAGCGTTGAAGAGCCATACGGTCCTGGCTACACCTTC. Encoded protein: CSVEEPYGPGYTF.

The J gene is TRBJ2-3, the V gene TRBV4-2; 10 positions match TRBD2. In germline, CDR1 is LGHNA, CDR2 YNFKEQ. Losses at the gene ends were 3 bases for V and 2 bases for J; bases not matched to a gene: 5. CDR3 size: 16 residues. CDR3 nucleotide sequence: TGTGCCAGCAGCCATGAAGCGGGAGGGCACACAGATACGCAGTATTTT. This gives the protein CASSHEAGGHTDTQYF.

This chain links TRBV30 with TRBJ2-2; D ambiguous. The CDR3 totals 14 residues. Germline loops: CDR1 GTSNPN, CDR2 SVGIG (reference sequence). V lost 0 bases to trimming and J lost 0 bases, with 5 bases between them. Here the CDR3 DNA reads TGTGCCTGGAGTGTGAACTCGAACACCGGGGAGCTGTTTTTT. The encoded protein is CAWSVNSNTGELFF.

The gene calls are TRBV29-1 and TRBJ2-7, with D perhaps matching TRBD1 (6 bases). Looked up from germline, CDR1 is SQVTM and CDR2 is ANQGSEA. V was clipped by 4 bases and J by 6 bases, with 22 bases between them. CDR3 length: 15 amino acids. The CDR3 sequence is CSVVRSPAGVPEQYF. In nucleotides, the CDR3 is TGCAGCGTTGTGCGTTCGCCTGCAGGGGTCCCCGAGCAGTACTTC.

This chain links TRBV28 with TRBJ1-5, with 8 bases aligning to TRBD1. Per germline, CDR1 MDHEN and CDR2 SYDVKM. The V segment lost 3 bases and the J segment 5 bases; nucleotides outside the gene matches: 9. This CDR3 contains 16 residues. The CDR3 DNA is TGTGCCAGCAGTTTGTCCAATACAGGGGGGGATCAGCCCCAGCATTTT. Translation: CASSLSNTGGDQPQHF.

The chain employs TRBV5-6 and TRBJ2-6; D remains ambiguous. V was pared by 0 bases and J by 0 bases, with 7 bases between. Germline V CDR1 and CDR2: SGHDT, YYEEEE. CDR3 length: 16 amino acids. The chain's CDR3 is CASSLDGSSGANVLTF. The CDR3 DNA reads TGTGCCAGCAGCTTGGACGGTAGCTCTGGGGCCAACGTCCTGACTTTC. The entire variable domain, with the rest obtained from reference TRBV5-6 and TRBJ2-6, is as follows: DAGVTQSPTHLIKTRGQQVTLRCSPKSGHDTVSWYQQALGQGPQFIFQYYEEEERQRGNFPDRFSGHQFPNYSSELNVNALLLGDSALYLCASSLDGSSGANVLTFGAGSRLTVL.

The rearrangement joins TRBV25-1 to TRBJ1-2; tentatively, D is TRBD1 (5 bases). The CDR3 consists of 15 residues. The germline V gene has CDR1 MGHDK and CDR2 SYGVNS. Between the trimmed V and J ends, which lost 3 bases and 3 bases, there was a span of 14 bases. The CDR3 region is CASSDDERDYYGYTF. The CDR3 nucleotides read TGTGCCAGCAGTGACGACGAGAGGGACTACTATGGCTACACCTTC.

The chain combines TRBV28 with TRBJ2-7; D is perhaps TRBD1 (6 bases). This CDR3 has 14 residues. Germline V gene data show CDR1 as MDHEN and CDR2 as SYDVKM. V was shortened by 3 bases and J by 6 bases, with 15 bases between the two germline ends. The CDR3 DNA reads as TGTGCCAGCAGTTTGCCCCAGTACAGGGCCGAGCAGTACTTC. Its protein product is CASSLPQYRAEQYF.

This chain connects TRBV4-1 to TRBJ2-7; TRBD2 matches at 7 bases. J gave up 2 bases and V 4 bases, and 8 bases lay outside the gene matches. The germline V gene has CDR1 MGHRA and CDR2 YSYEKL. The CDR3 loop spans 15 amino acids. CDR3 in amino acids: CASSPTRTSPYEQYF. CDR3 in DNA: TGCGCCAGCAGCCCGACCCGGACTAGTCCCTACGAGCAGTACTTC.

DNA of the CDR3: TGTGCCAGCAGCTTCGGAGGGTCCAAGGGCTATGGCTACACCTTC. This gives the protein CASSFGGSKGYGYTF. The gene calls are TRBV7-2 and TRBJ1-2; D is ambiguous. The CDR3 runs to 15 residues. CDR1 and CDR2 (germline): SGHTA, FQGNSA. V was shortened by 3 bases and J by 4 bases, with 15 bases between the two germline ends.

V and J are TRBV28 and TRBJ1-1, with D unresolved. Per the germline V gene, CDR1 is MDHEN and CDR2 is SYDVKM. V lost 6 bases and J 4 bases, leaving 12 bases between the germline ends. This CDR3 is built from 13 residues. Written as DNA, the CDR3 is TGTGCCAGCAGCCGTCCGCCAGGCACTGAAGCTTTCTTT. Its translation is CASSRPPGTEAFF.

The CDR3 nucleotides are TGCAGCGTTGAAAGGGGTCCCCACCGGTATTTT. It encodes CSVERGPHRYF. This sequence joins TRBV29-1 and TRBJ2-3; D perhaps matches TRBD1 (5 bases). The ends were cut back, 2 bases at V and 14 bases at J, with 14 bases in the middle. Germline CDR1 is SQVTM and CDR2 is ANQGSEA. CDR3 length: 11 amino acids.

The V and J genes are TRBV19 and TRBJ2-3; possibly TRBD1 for D (8 bases). Trimming took 11 bases from V and 4 from J, leaving 19 bases between them. The germline V gene has CDR1 LNHDA and CDR2 SQIVND (reference sequence). This CDR3 region has 14 residues. CDR3 DNA: TGTGCCTCCCGGACAGGGAGGGAGGCAGATACGCAGTATTTT. It codes for CASRTGREADTQYF. Drawing the rest from reference TRBV19 and TRBJ2-3, the complete variable domain is DGGITQSPKYLFRKEGQNVTLSCEQNLNHDAMYWYRQDPGQGLRLIYYSQIVNDFQKGDIAEGYSVSREKKESFPLTVTSAQKNPTAFYLCASRTGREADTQYFGPGTRLTVL.

The V gene is TRBV29-1, the J gene TRBJ2-2, with 7 bases lining up with TRBD1. The J segment lost 4 bases and the V segment lost 0 bases, leaving 8 bases of the junction unmatched. The CDR3 contains 16 residues. CDR1 and CDR2 (germline): SQVTM, ANQGSEA. CDR3 region: CSVEDRDSVGTGELFF. The CDR3 DNA reads TGCAGCGTTGAAGATCGGGACAGTGTAGGCACCGGGGAGCTGTTTTTT.

The rearrangement joins TRBV5-4 to TRBJ2-5; 7 bases are a match to TRBD1. The CDR3 consists of 13 residues. Trimming cost V 4 bases and J 2 bases; bases outside gene matches: 2. Looked up from germline, CDR1 is SGHNT and CDR2 is YYREEE (reference sequence). In DNA form, the CDR3 reads TGTGCCAGCAGCCGGGGACAGCAAGAGACCCAGTACTTC. Its protein is CASSRGQQETQYF.

This chain links TRBV10-3 with TRBJ1-6; no clear D gene. Germline loops: CDR1 ENHRY, CDR2 SYGVKD. V was trimmed by 0 bases and J by 4 bases, leaving 7 bases between them. The CDR3 length is 15 residues. In nucleotides, the CDR3 is TGTGCCATCAGTGAGTCCGTACAGTATAATTCACCCCTCCACTTT. This sequence encodes CAISESVQYNSPLHF.

This chain uses TRBV6-5 with TRBJ2-1; D possibly corresponds to TRBD1 (6 bases). The length of the CDR3 is 16 residues. Per the germline V gene, CDR1 is MNHEY and CDR2 is SVGAGI. V lost 0 bases and J 1 base, leaving 10 bases between the germline ends. The DNA of the CDR3 is TGTGCCAGCAGTTACTCTGACAGGTTATCCTACAATGAGCAGTTCTTC. Encoded protein: CASSYSDRLSYNEQFF.

V is TRBV19 and J is TRBJ2-7; no reliable D call. CDR3 length: 14 amino acids. Trimming cost V 6 bases and J 0 bases, with 12 bases left between them. Per the germline V gene, CDR1 is LNHDA and CDR2 is SQIVND (reference sequence). The CDR3 bases are TGTGCCAGTAGCCCTACAGCCGTCTCCTACGAGCAGTACTTC. Protein product: CASSPTAVSYEQYF.